This T cell receptor (beta chain) was recorded in a study of T cell responses to AZD1222 COVID-19 vaccine. Study in general: It was second doses at about 4 or about 12 weeks that were pooled.

The protocol was immunoSEQ multiplex PCR, while the TCRdb copy is restricted to in-frame clones and leaves out a portion. The sample shows tens of thousands of clones, roughly 83% of them seen only once. Overall study results and limits: Spike-wide coverage was observed for vaccine-associated CD4 TCRs, with dominant responses at 160-218 and 743-854. It was only 6 or 7 AZD1222 recipients who were seropositive at baseline. Breadth and depth of Spike-specific TCRs rose after two AZD1222 doses.

The CDR3 runs 11 residues. V lost 1 base and J lost 8, with 5 bases in between. Concerning this clone itself: Its antigen remains unknown.

This sequence originates from an adult in good health. The rearrangement joins TRBV12-3 or TRBV12-4 to TRBJ1-2; no reliable D call. The sample consisted of peripheral blood, taken on day 0 of AZD1222 vaccination. In nucleotides, the CDR3 is TGTGCCAGCAGTTTAGGAGAAGGCTACACCTTC. This sequence encodes CASSLGEGYTF.